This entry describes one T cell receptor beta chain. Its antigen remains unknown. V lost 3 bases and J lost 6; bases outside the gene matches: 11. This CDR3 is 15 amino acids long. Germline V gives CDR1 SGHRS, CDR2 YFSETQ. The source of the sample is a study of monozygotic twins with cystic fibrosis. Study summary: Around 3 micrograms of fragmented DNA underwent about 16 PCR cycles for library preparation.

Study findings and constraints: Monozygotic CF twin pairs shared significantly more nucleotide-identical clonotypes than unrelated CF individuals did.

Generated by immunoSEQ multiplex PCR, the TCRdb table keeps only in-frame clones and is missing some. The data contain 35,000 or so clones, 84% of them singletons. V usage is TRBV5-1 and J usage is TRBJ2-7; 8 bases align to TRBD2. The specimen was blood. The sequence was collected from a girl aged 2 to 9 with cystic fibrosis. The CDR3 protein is CASSSVAGPSVEQYF. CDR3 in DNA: TGCGCCAGCAGCTCAGTAGCGGGGCCCTCTGTCGAGCAGTACTTC.